This is a list of T cell receptor beta chains from one sample in a study of shared clonotypes between healthy human individuals. TCRdb's table, derived via immunoSEQ multiplex PCR, lists solely in-frame clones and lacks some. The sample carries around 79,000 clones, about 61% recorded once. The sample was memory CD8+ T cells sorted from blood. The receptor set was obtained from a man between 25 and 39 years old in good health. The CDR3 runs from the conserved cysteine through the conserved F or W. The order of the fields is V gene, D gene, J gene, clone size, CDR3 DNA, CDR3 protein. D genes are given only for firm matches. Rows may omit the clone size; those that give it use once, few, many or a size class.

v_gene: TRBV6-1; d_gene: .; j_gene: TRBJ2-5; abundance: few; CDR3nt: TGTGCCAGCAGTGAACAACAGCTGGGGGAGACCCAGTACTTC; CDR3aa: CASSEQQLGETQYF
v_gene: TRBV7-9; d_gene: .; j_gene: TRBJ1-1; abundance: .; CDR3nt: TGTGCCAGCAGCTTAGTACAGGGAGCCCTGAACACTGAAGCTTTCTTT; CDR3aa: CASSLVQGALNTEAFF
v_gene: TRBV19; d_gene: TRBD1; j_gene: TRBJ1-2; abundance: .; CDR3nt: TGTGCCAGTAGCCGACAGGGCGATGGCTACACCTTC; CDR3aa: CASSRQGDGYTF
v_gene: TRBV11-2; d_gene: .; j_gene: TRBJ2-5; abundance: .; CDR3nt: TGTGCCAGCAGCTTAGACTCATATGGCTGGGAGACCCAGTACTTC; CDR3aa: CASSLDSYGWETQYF
v_gene: TRBV29-1; d_gene: .; j_gene: TRBJ2-5; abundance: .; CDR3nt: TGCAGCGTCCGGGGACAAGCCGCCCGACATAAATTTCAAGAGACCCAGTACTTC; CDR3aa: CSVRGQAARHKFQETQYF
v_gene: TRBV6-1; d_gene: TRBD1; j_gene: TRBJ2-2; abundance: .; CDR3nt: TGTGCCAGCAGTGTGGGGACAGGGAACACCGGGGAGCTGTTTTTT; CDR3aa: CASSVGTGNTGELFF
v_gene: TRBV28; d_gene: .; j_gene: TRBJ2-1; abundance: once; CDR3nt: TGTGCCAGCAGTGGGCCCTTGCGGGATGTCTTTATACATGAGCAGTTCTTC; CDR3aa: CASSGPLRDVFIHEQFF
v_gene: TRBV28; d_gene: TRBD1; j_gene: TRBJ1-5; abundance: .; CDR3nt: TGTGCCAGCAGTTTAGCGACAGGGGGCCAGGGCAATCAGCCCCAGCATTTT; CDR3aa: CASSLATGGQGNQPQHF
v_gene: TRBV5-1; d_gene: .; j_gene: TRBJ2-5; abundance: .; CDR3nt: TGCGCCAGCAGCTTGGCCCCTCCGGAGACCCAGTACTTC; CDR3aa: CASSLAPPETQYF
v_gene: TRBV15; d_gene: TRBD2; j_gene: TRBJ2-2; abundance: .; CDR3nt: TGTGCCACCAGCAGAGGATTAGCGGGAGGGCCCCGGGAGCTGTTTTTT; CDR3aa: CATSRGLAGGPRELFF
v_gene: TRBV4-3; d_gene: TRBD1; j_gene: TRBJ2-4; abundance: few; CDR3nt: TGCGCCAGCAGCCAAGGATACAGGACAGGGTATAACATTCAGTACTTC; CDR3aa: CASSQGYRTGYNIQYF
v_gene: TRBV6-5; d_gene: TRBD1; j_gene: TRBJ1-2; abundance: .; CDR3nt: TGTGCCAGCATCAAATCCGGGACAGAAAATTATGGCTACACCTTC; CDR3aa: CASIKSGTENYGYTF
v_gene: TRBV7-9; d_gene: .; j_gene: TRBJ2-3; abundance: many; CDR3nt: TGTGCCAGCAGCAAGTCAGGGCTTGGGACAGATACGCAGTATTTT; CDR3aa: CASSKSGLGTDTQYF
v_gene: TRBV11-2; d_gene: TRBD2; j_gene: TRBJ2-1; abundance: .; CDR3nt: TGTGCCAGCAGCTCGGGCGGGAGCAACGACAATGAGCAGTTCTTC; CDR3aa: CASSSGGSNDNEQFF
v_gene: TRBV28; d_gene: .; j_gene: TRBJ2-7; abundance: .; CDR3nt: TGTGCCAGCACCACCCAAGGACTCGAGCAGTACTTC; CDR3aa: CASTTQGLEQYF
v_gene: TRBV6-1; d_gene: .; j_gene: TRBJ1-1; abundance: .; CDR3nt: TGTGCCAGCAGTGAATCCCGCGGGGACGGATACATGAACACTGAAGCTTTCTTT; CDR3aa: CASSESRGDGYMNTEAFF
v_gene: TRBV13; d_gene: TRBD2; j_gene: TRBJ2-1; abundance: .; CDR3nt: TGTGCCAGCAGCGCACTAGCGGGAGTTGAGCAGTTCTTC; CDR3aa: CASSALAGVEQFF
v_gene: TRBV5-7; d_gene: .; j_gene: TRBJ2-7; abundance: few; CDR3nt: TGTGCCAGCAGCCTGTACAGGACCCGAGTCTACGAGCAGTACTTC; CDR3aa: CASSLYRTRVYEQYF
v_gene: TRBV19; d_gene: TRBD1; j_gene: TRBJ2-5; abundance: .; CDR3nt: TGTGCCAGTAGTATTCTAGGGGGCCGAGAGACCCAGTACTTC; CDR3aa: CASSILGGRETQYF
v_gene: TRBV28; d_gene: TRBD2; j_gene: TRBJ2-1; abundance: many; CDR3nt: TGTGCCAGCAGAAGGACGGTGACGACTAGCGGGAGGAATAATGAGCAGTTCTTC; CDR3aa: CASRRTVTTSGRNNEQFF
v_gene: TRBV4-1; d_gene: .; j_gene: TRBJ2-5; abundance: .; CDR3nt: TGCGCCAGCAGCCAAGATATGGAGACCCAGTACTTC; CDR3aa: CASSQDMETQYF
v_gene: TRBV30; d_gene: .; j_gene: TRBJ1-1; abundance: .; CDR3nt: TGTGCCTGGAGTGTAATTTTGGACACTGAAGCTTTCTTT; CDR3aa: CAWSVILDTEAFF
v_gene: TRBV11-2; d_gene: TRBD2; j_gene: TRBJ2-5; abundance: once; CDR3nt: TGTGCCAGCAGCCCAGGGACTAGCCACCAGGAGACCCAGTACTTC; CDR3aa: CASSPGTSHQETQYF
v_gene: TRBV4-3; d_gene: TRBD1; j_gene: TRBJ1-5; abundance: .; CDR3nt: TGCGCCAGCAGCCAATTCACAGGGGTGGATCAGCCCCAGCATTTT; CDR3aa: CASSQFTGVDQPQHF
v_gene: TRBV6-1; d_gene: .; j_gene: TRBJ2-6; abundance: many; CDR3nt: TGTGCCAGCAGTGAAGGGGACTCTGGGGCCAACGTCCTGACTTTC; CDR3aa: CASSEGDSGANVLTF
v_gene: TRBV30; d_gene: .; j_gene: TRBJ2-7; abundance: .; CDR3nt: TGTGCCTGGAGTGTTTACTCCTACGAGCAGTACTTC; CDR3aa: CAWSVYSYEQYF
v_gene: TRBV2; d_gene: .; j_gene: TRBJ2-7; abundance: few; CDR3nt: TGTGCCAGCAGTGAGTCTACAGGGAGGTACGAGCAGTACTTC; CDR3aa: CASSESTGRYEQYF
v_gene: TRBV7-2; d_gene: TRBD2; j_gene: TRBJ2-1; abundance: .; CDR3nt: TGTGCCAGCAGCTTAGGTCCTGGGAGGGCTGGAGGTGAGCAGTTCTTC; CDR3aa: CASSLGPGRAGGEQFF
v_gene: TRBV28; d_gene: .; j_gene: TRBJ2-7; abundance: .; CDR3nt: TGTGCCAGCAGTGGGACGGCCTACGAGCAGTACTTC; CDR3aa: CASSGTAYEQYF
v_gene: TRBV6-1; d_gene: TRBD1; j_gene: TRBJ2-1; abundance: .; CDR3nt: TGTGCCAGCAGTGAACGCGGGACAGGCTACAATGAGCAGTTCTTC; CDR3aa: CASSERGTGYNEQFF
v_gene: TRBV25-1; d_gene: .; j_gene: TRBJ1-4; abundance: .; CDR3nt: TGTGCCAGCAGTGATAGTTCAACTAATGAAAAACTGTTTTTT; CDR3aa: CASSDSSTNEKLFF
v_gene: TRBV5-1; d_gene: .; j_gene: TRBJ2-1; abundance: few; CDR3nt: TGCGCCAGCAGCTTGGGGGGACGGGGAGTGAATGAGCAGTTCTTC; CDR3aa: CASSLGGRGVNEQFF
v_gene: TRBV10-3; d_gene: .; j_gene: TRBJ2-1; abundance: few; CDR3nt: TGTGCCATCAGTGCCGGGGGACGTGTCAGTGAGCAGTTCTTC; CDR3aa: CAISAGGRVSEQFF
v_gene: TRBV6-6; d_gene: .; j_gene: TRBJ2-1; abundance: many; CDR3nt: TGTGCCAGCAGTTACGAGTTCAATGAGCAGTTCTTC; CDR3aa: CASSYEFNEQFF
v_gene: TRBV11-2; d_gene: .; j_gene: TRBJ2-3; abundance: .; CDR3nt: TGTGCCAGCAGCTTAGCATGGGGGGCCCGCACAGATACGCAGTATTTT; CDR3aa: CASSLAWGARTDTQYF
v_gene: TRBV28; d_gene: .; j_gene: TRBJ2-5; abundance: .; CDR3nt: TGTGCCAGCAGTACCTATAGGGTTCAAATGGCCCAGTACTTC; CDR3aa: CASSTYRVQMAQYF
v_gene: TRBV28; d_gene: TRBD2; j_gene: TRBJ2-7; abundance: .; CDR3nt: TGTGCCAGCAGTTTTGGAGCGGGAGCCCACGAGCAGTACTTC; CDR3aa: CASSFGAGAHEQYF
v_gene: TRBV27; d_gene: .; j_gene: TRBJ2-7; abundance: few; CDR3nt: TGTGCCAGCAGCCACGGACCCTCGGTCTACGAGCAGTACTTC; CDR3aa: CASSHGPSVYEQYF
v_gene: TRBV15; d_gene: TRBD1; j_gene: TRBJ2-4; abundance: few; CDR3nt: TGTGCCACCAGCAGTGAGGGGAATACCGGGACAGGGACAAACATTCAGTACTTC; CDR3aa: CATSSEGNTGTGTNIQYF
v_gene: TRBV9; d_gene: .; j_gene: TRBJ2-2; abundance: .; CDR3nt: TGTGCCAGCAGCGCCTTGATGAACACCGGGGAGCTGTTTTTT; CDR3aa: CASSALMNTGELFF
v_gene: TRBV11-2; d_gene: TRBD2; j_gene: TRBJ2-1; abundance: few; CDR3nt: TGTGCCAGCAGCTTAGAATGGGGACTAGCCCTTGAGCAGTTCTTC; CDR3aa: CASSLEWGLALEQFF
v_gene: TRBV9; d_gene: .; j_gene: TRBJ2-3; abundance: .; CDR3nt: TGTGCCAGCAGCGTCGACCTACGACCAGATACGCAGTATTTT; CDR3aa: CASSVDLRPDTQYF
v_gene: TRBV7-6; d_gene: TRBD2; j_gene: TRBJ2-1; abundance: .; CDR3nt: TGTGCCAGCAGCTCCGAAACTAGCGGACCTTCCTACAATGAGCAGTTCTTC; CDR3aa: CASSSETSGPSYNEQFF
v_gene: TRBV29-1; d_gene: .; j_gene: TRBJ1-2; abundance: .; CDR3nt: TGCAGCGTTTCAAACCCACAGGTCGGCTACACCTTC; CDR3aa: CSVSNPQVGYTF
v_gene: TRBV28; d_gene: .; j_gene: TRBJ2-5; abundance: few; CDR3nt: TGTGCCAGCAGTTCCGTTTTTCGGAAAGAGACCCAGTACTTC; CDR3aa: CASSSVFRKETQYF
v_gene: TRBV28; d_gene: .; j_gene: TRBJ1-2; abundance: .; CDR3nt: TGTGCCAGCGTCGCAGATCCAGCAAGCTACACCTTC; CDR3aa: CASVADPASYTF
v_gene: TRBV7-9; d_gene: TRBD2; j_gene: TRBJ2-7; abundance: .; CDR3nt: TGTGCCAGCGGGACTAGCGAGTCCTACGAGCAGTACTTC; CDR3aa: CASGTSESYEQYF
v_gene: TRBV28; d_gene: .; j_gene: TRBJ2-4; abundance: .; CDR3nt: TGTGCCAGCACAATGGTAGCCAAAAACATTCAGTACTTC; CDR3aa: CASTMVAKNIQYF
v_gene: TRBV7-9; d_gene: .; j_gene: TRBJ2-1; abundance: .; CDR3nt: TGTGCCAGCAGCTTAGTTCGGGGGTTCGATGAGCAGTTCTTC; CDR3aa: CASSLVRGFDEQFF